What follows is one T cell receptor (beta chain) and its context. The antigen is unknown. V lost 3 bases to trimming and J lost 5 bases, with 11 bases between them. CDR3 size: 13 residues. Germline-derived CDR1 and CDR2 are SGHRS and YFSETQ. This record belongs to a study of cytomegalovirus exposure and HLA in healthy donors. The study's findings and limits: In a later analysis, compared with equally common non-associated chains, HLA-associated beta chains were more expanded.

This PCR relied on a set of 60 Vbeta primers and 13 Jbeta primers. Generated by immunoSEQ multiplex PCR, the TCRdb table keeps only in-frame clones and is missing some. There are 100,000 to 150,000 clones in the sample; over 65% occur only once, and 11% lies in the top ten. Material: PBMCs. The sequence was collected from a man aged 25-40 years in good health and CMV-seropositive. The V and J genes are TRBV5-1 and TRBJ2-5; TRBD2 might be the D (6 bases). CDR3 sequence (DNA): TGCGCCAGCAGCTGGAGGGTGGCGGAGACCCAGTACTTC. It translates to CASSWRVAETQYF.